This TCR beta chain was sequenced during a study of T cells after yellow fever vaccination. V was pared by 3 bases and J by 8 bases, with 19 bases of the junction left unmatched. CDR1 SGHAT and CDR2 FQDESV come from the germline V gene (reference sequence). The CDR3 runs to 18 residues. This clonotype occurred a few times. One entry per CDR3 protein results from TCRdb running MiXCR on the 5' RACE reads. The sample lists 200,000 to 300,000 distinct CDR3 sequences, 6% to 8% occurring once. The chain links TRBV11-1 to TRBJ1-1; 9 positions match TRBD1. This clonotype was obtained from a man aged 25 to 40 who received the YFV17D yellow fever vaccine. The specimen comprised CD4+ T cells sorted from PBMCs, sampled on the day of the yellow fever booster vaccination. The CDR3 coding sequence is TGTGCCAGCAGCTTTCCTATTACCGGGACAGGGACCCTGCGAGAAGCTTTCTTT. Protein product: CASSFPITGTGTLREAFF.